Each of the 19 T cell receptor beta chains below was sequenced from the same sample in a study of blood T cell repertoires in COVID-19 (dated by TCRdb to 2019 to 2021). The library was built by means of the immunoSEQ multiplex PCR assay. This immuneACCESS table, as held by TCRdb, lists in-frame sequences with V and J called but not all clones. Of the missing ones, under half trace to an unresolved V gene in checked studies; the others have no known cause. This sample holds roughly 100,000 clones; roughly 92% were observed only once. The leading ten clones occupy 1.9% of the sample. Sequenced input: peripheral blood. The origin of the receptors is a woman in her 50s with COVID-19, enrolled during active disease.

The chain joins TRBV15 to TRBJ1-1; D is undetermined. This CDR3 contains 16 residues. Germline values: CDR1 LNHNV, CDR2 YYDKDF (reference sequence). V shed 9 bases and J shed 0 bases, with 20 bases lying between them. CDR3 coding DNA: TGTGCCACGACTCGCGCCCCCATACTACTGAACACTGAAGCTTTCTTT. Translating gives CATTRAPILLNTEAFF.

The chain recombines TRBV11-2 with TRBJ2-1; 7 bases are shared with TRBD1. Trimming took 8 bases from V and 5 from J; bases not matched to a gene: 12. Germline CDR1 reads SGHAT; CDR2 reads FQNNGV. CDR3 size: 15 residues. The CDR3: CASRAPGQLNNEQFF. Here the CDR3 DNA reads TGTGCCAGCCGCGCCCCGGGACAGTTAAACAATGAGCAGTTCTTC. Supplemented by reference TRBV11-2 and TRBJ2-1, the full variable domain reads EAGVAQSPRYKIIEKRQSVAFWCNPISGHATLYWYQQILGQGPKLLIQFQNNGVVDDSQLPKDRFSAERLKGVDSTLKIQPAKLEDSAVYLCASRAPGQLNNEQFFGPGTRLTVL.

The CDR3 is CASSTALGRRNQPQHF. Here the CDR3 DNA reads TGTGCCAGTAGTACAGCATTGGGGAGGAGGAATCAGCCCCAGCATTTT. The chain carries TRBV19 and TRBJ1-5; D uncertain. The CDR3 runs 16 residues. The V gene's germline CDR1 is LNHDA and CDR2 SQIVND (reference sequence). Trimming pared 4 bases from V and 4 bases from J, leaving 17 bases between.

This chain connects TRBV29-1 to TRBJ1-5; D is undetermined. Trimming left V 6 bases short and J 5 bases short, with 11 bases between. The CDR3 has 12 amino acids. Germline V lookup: CDR1 SQVTM, CDR2 ANQGSEA. The CDR3 nucleotides read TGCAGCGTCCGGTACGGGGATCAGCCCCAGCATTTT. This encodes CSVRYGDQPQHF.

The chain couples TRBV7-2 to TRBJ1-2; TRBD1 matches 9 bases. Germline CDR1 SGHTA, CDR2 FQGNSA. This CDR3 spans 14 amino acids. J lost 8 bases, V lost 5 bases, and 9 bases had no gene match. CDR3 in amino acids: CASSLTQGAEGYTF. In nucleotides, the CDR3 is TGTGCCAGCAGCCTAACACAGGGGGCGGAGGGCTACACCTTC.

As regards this clone: This sample includes further DNA sequences coding for the same CDR3. The chain couples TRBV19 to TRBJ1-1; 7 positions match TRBD1. V shed 5 bases and J 0 bases; nucleotides not matched to a gene: 3. The germline V gene has CDR1 LNHDA and CDR2 SQIVND (reference sequence). There are 14 residues in the CDR3. The CDR3 nucleotides read TGTGCCAGTAGTCCACAGGGGATGAACACTGAAGCTTTCTTT. This encodes CASSPQGMNTEAFF.

This sequence joins TRBV11-2 and TRBJ1-1, with a tentative D call TRBD1 (6 bases). V dropped 5 bases and J dropped 10 bases, with 14 bases sitting between them. Germline V lookup: CDR1 SGHAT, CDR2 FQNNGV. The CDR3 runs to 12 residues. The DNA for the CDR3 is TGTGCCAGCAGCACAGGGACCTCAGGAGCTTTCTTT. Translation: CASSTGTSGAFF.

The chain links TRBV11-2 to TRBJ1-4, with 9 bases that match TRBD1. The V segment lost 5 bases and the J segment 7 bases; nucleotides outside the gene matches: 8. Germline CDR1 and CDR2: SGHAT and FQNNGV. This CDR3 is 15 amino acids long. The CDR3 nucleotides are TGTGCCAGCAGCATCGGACAGGGGTTAGGTGAAAAACTGTTTTTT. It encodes CASSIGQGLGEKLFF.

The chain employs TRBV4-1 and TRBJ1-1, with D unresolved. The V end was cut by 0 bases, the J end by 5 bases, with 10 bases between. The CDR3 totals 14 residues. From germline, CDR1 is MGHRA and CDR2 YSYEKL. DNA for the CDR3: TGCGCCAGCAGCCAAGATCCGGGGAATACTGAAGCTTTCTTT. This sequence encodes CASSQDPGNTEAFF.

The chain combines TRBV7-3 with TRBJ2-3, with D tentatively TRBD2 (6 bases). The CDR3 runs to 15 residues. V was cut by 8 bases and J by 14 bases, with 29 bases left in between. From germline, CDR1 is SGHTA and CDR2 FQGTGA. The CDR3: CASGGTGGPGVPLYF. In DNA, the CDR3 is TGTGCCAGCGGCGGCACCGGAGGGCCGGGGGTGCCCTTGTATTTT.

The CDR3 region has the DNA TGCAGCGTTGAAGTGGGTGGACAGGAGCCCTATGGCTACACCTTC. Protein sequence: CSVEVGGQEPYGYTF. The chain recombines TRBV29-1 with TRBJ1-2, with 7 bases that match TRBD1. V shed 1 base, J shed 4 bases, and the junction held 9 bases outside the gene matches. The CDR3 length is 15 residues. The V gene's germline CDR1 is SQVTM and CDR2 ANQGSEA.

V gene TRBV11-2 combines with J gene TRBJ1-2; tentative D call: TRBD1 (5 bases). The V gene's germline CDR1 is SGHAT and CDR2 FQNNGV. V was trimmed by 4 bases and J by 8 bases, leaving 17 bases between them. The CDR3 is made up of 14 amino acids. The CDR3 DNA follows: TGTGCCAGCAGCTATCCCGGGGGGTCCGGGGGCTACACCTTC. It yields the protein CASSYPGGSGGYTF.

The chain is built from TRBV28 and TRBJ2-5, with 10 bases lining up with TRBD2. V lost 6 bases and J lost 3; bases outside the gene matches: 10. There are 16 residues in the CDR3. Germline-derived CDR1 and CDR2 are MDHEN and SYDVKM. CDR3 DNA sequence: TGTGCCAGCAGCACATCGACTAGCGGGCTTAAAGAGACCCAGTACTTC. Its protein product is CASSTSTSGLKETQYF.

V and J are TRBV20-1 and TRBJ1-1; TRBD1 is a possible D gene (5 bases). The germline V and J ends were trimmed by 6 bases and 6 bases, with 11 bases remaining between them. The germline gives CDR1 DFQATT, CDR2 SNEGSKA (reference sequence). This CDR3 is built from 11 residues. CDR3 amino acids: CSASRGAEAFF. In nucleotides, the CDR3 is TGCAGTGCATCTCGGGGGGCTGAAGCTTTCTTT.

The sample holds one count of this clone. J is TRBJ2-1 and V is TRBV14; D possibly corresponds to TRBD1 (6 bases). The germline V and J ends were trimmed by 4 bases and 9 bases, with 10 bases remaining between them. The CDR3 runs 12 residues. Germline values: CDR1 SGHDN, CDR2 FVKESK. The CDR3 region is CASSRNRVEQFF. DNA for the CDR3: TGTGCCAGCAGCCGTAACAGGGTTGAGCAGTTCTTC.

This clone was recorded once. The chain joins TRBV10-2 to TRBJ2-1; possibly TRBD2 for D (5 bases). Germline CDR1 is WSHSY and CDR2 is SAAADI. This CDR3 has 15 amino acids. Deletions cut 2 bases from V and 1 base from J, with 9 bases between. The CDR3 reads CASSEADFSYNEQFF. In DNA, the CDR3 is TGCGCCAGCAGTGAGGCGGACTTTTCCTACAATGAGCAGTTCTTC.

The rearrangement joins TRBV9 to TRBJ2-1; 9 nucleotides match TRBD2. The CDR3 has 17 residues. Germline V CDR1 and CDR2: SGDLS, YYNGEE. V lost 2 bases to trimming and J lost 6 bases; unmatched junction nucleotides: 12. CDR3 nucleotide sequence: TGTGCCAGCAGCGTCCTGGCGGGGGGGCCTATGGCCAATGAGCAGTTCTTC. It codes for CASSVLAGGPMANEQFF.

Turning to this clone: Germline and junction disagree at one end, which may indicate a read error. The CDR3 spells CASSIRGTGGEVVF. The CDR3 DNA follows: TGTGCCAGCAGCATACGGGGGACAGGGGGCGAAGTTGTTTTT. This chain joins TRBV5-8 and TRBJ1-4, with TRBD1 matching 12 bases. The germline gives CDR1 SGHTS, CDR2 YDEGEE. CDR3 length equals 14 residues. Drawing the rest from reference TRBV5-8 and TRBJ1-4, the complete variable domain is EAGVTQSPTHLIKTRGQQATLRCSPISGHTSVYWYQQALGLGLQFLLWYDEGEERNRGNFPPRFSGRQFPNYSSELNVNALELEDSALYLCASSIRGTGGEVVFGSGTQLSVL.

This chain connects TRBV5-1 to TRBJ1-2; 8 nucleotides match TRBD1. This CDR3 spans 15 amino acids. From germline, CDR1 is SGHRS and CDR2 YFSETQ. The J segment lost 7 bases and the V segment lost 2 bases, leaving 10 bases of the junction unmatched. CDR3 protein: CASSLGRTGISGYTF. The CDR3 DNA is TGCGCCAGCAGCTTAGGACGGACAGGGATAAGTGGCTACACCTTC.